Listed below are T cell receptor beta chains from one sample, sequenced in a study of blood T cell repertoires in COVID-19. Profiled with immunoSEQ multiplex PCR; TCRdb holds only in-frame clones, not every one. The table shows over 600,000 clones, with over 80% occurring only once. The sample was peripheral blood. All receptors come from a young woman with acute or convalescent COVID-19. Both conserved end residues are part of each CDR3. The D gene is left open where the match is weak. Not all rows give a size; the values are once, few, many and, for expanded clones, a class.

-	-	TRBV6-1	TRBJ1-2	TGTGCCAGCAGTGAAGCAACGCAGACAGCGTTC	CASSEATQTAF
-	TRBD1	TRBV30	TRBJ1-2	TGTGCCTGCCAGTTAGACAGGGTCAACTATGGCTACACCTTC	CACQLDRVNYGYTF
-	TRBD2	TRBV9	TRBJ2-1	TGTGCCAGCACCCTTACTAGCGGGCGCGATAATGAGCAGTTCTTC	CASTLTSGRDNEQFF
-	-	TRBV29-1	TRBJ1-3	TGCAGCGTTGAAAGGAATCTGGGGGGGAGTTTGTCTGGAAACACCATATATTTT	CSVERNLGGSLSGNTIYF
-	-	TRBV19	TRBJ2-4	TGTGCCAGCCGCAGGGAAGCGGCCAAAAACATTCAGTACTTC	CASRREAAKNIQYF
-	-	TRBV6-5	TRBJ1-2	TGTGCCAGCAGTTATCGGGGGTATGGCTACACCTTC	CASSYRGYGYTF
once	-	TRBV24-1	TRBJ2-3	TGTGCCACCAGTGATTTGGACGGGGGTGCGGCAGATACGCAGTATTTT	CATSDLDGGAADTQYF
once	-	TRBV7-9	TRBJ1-4	TGTGCCAGCAGCTCCCAGAGGGGGACTGAAAAACTGTTTTTT	CASSSQRGTEKLFF
-	-	TRBV5-1	TRBJ2-4	TGCGCCAGCAGCCTTGGGCCGACCGCCGTGGGGTACTTC	CASSLGPTAVGYF
-	-	TRBV7-2	TRBJ2-2	TGTGCCAGCAGCTTCGACAGGAACACCGGGGAGCTGTTTTTT	CASSFDRNTGELFF
-	TRBD1	TRBV5-1	TRBJ1-1	TGCGCCAGCAGCACCGGGACAGGGGAGAAAGCTTTCTTT	CASSTGTGEKAFF
-	-	TRBV20-1	TRBJ2-3	TGCAGTGCTAGTCCGTTAACTAGCACAGATACGCAGTATTTT	CSASPLTSTDTQYF
-	-	TRBV5-1	TRBJ1-1	TGCGCCAGCAGCTTGGCCGTACCCGGAGAAGAGGCTTTCTTT	CASSLAVPGEEAFF
-	-	TRBV9	TRBJ2-3	TGTGCCAGCAGCGCTAGTGGGGGGGCAGGCACAGATACGCAGTATTTT	CASSASGGAGTDTQYF
-	TRBD1	TRBV28	TRBJ2-7	TGTGCCAGCAGTTTAACCCCTCCCGGGACAGGGGAACGCGAGCAGTACTTC	CASSLTPPGTGEREQYF
-	TRBD1	TRBV9	TRBJ2-7	TGTGCCAGCAGCGTGACAGGGGGCGATTACGAGCAGTACTTC	CASSVTGGDYEQYF
-	TRBD2	TRBV9	TRBJ2-1	TGTGCCAGCAGCGTAGTTGGCTCTTCTAGCGGGCGCTCCTACAATGAGCAGTTCTTC	CASSVVGSSSGRSYNEQFF
-	-	TRBV10-3	TRBJ2-7	TGTGCCATCAGACAAAAACTAGGAGAAATCCTTAGCTCCTACGAGCAGTACTTC	CAIRQKLGEILSSYEQYF
-	TRBD2	TRBV12-3/TRBV12-4	TRBJ2-3	TGTGCCAGCAAACGGACTAGAACAGATACGCAGTATTTT	CASKRTRTDTQYF